This T cell receptor beta chain was recovered during a study of siplizumab effects on memory and regulatory T cells. Of note for this clone: Its antigen is not identified.

For every sample, about 10^5 TCR templates were assayed. The protocol was immunoSEQ multiplex PCR, while the TCRdb copy is restricted to in-frame clones and leaves out a portion. The data show about 110,000 clones, approximately 90% seen once. Trimming took 4 bases from V and 4 from J, leaving 10 bases between them. Germline V gives CDR1 SGHDN, CDR2 FVKESK. This CDR3 is 13 amino acids long. Notes on the study in general: An assignable naive or memory phenotype was lacking in roughly 75-95% of proliferating CD4+ or CD8+ clones.

The specimen was Tregs sorted from blood. This chain joins TRBV14 and TRBJ1-2; the D is unclear. This clonotype was sampled from a human donor in good health. CDR3 protein: CASSPGLIYGYTF. CDR3 coding DNA: TGTGCCAGCAGCCCTGGACTCATCTATGGCTACACCTTC.